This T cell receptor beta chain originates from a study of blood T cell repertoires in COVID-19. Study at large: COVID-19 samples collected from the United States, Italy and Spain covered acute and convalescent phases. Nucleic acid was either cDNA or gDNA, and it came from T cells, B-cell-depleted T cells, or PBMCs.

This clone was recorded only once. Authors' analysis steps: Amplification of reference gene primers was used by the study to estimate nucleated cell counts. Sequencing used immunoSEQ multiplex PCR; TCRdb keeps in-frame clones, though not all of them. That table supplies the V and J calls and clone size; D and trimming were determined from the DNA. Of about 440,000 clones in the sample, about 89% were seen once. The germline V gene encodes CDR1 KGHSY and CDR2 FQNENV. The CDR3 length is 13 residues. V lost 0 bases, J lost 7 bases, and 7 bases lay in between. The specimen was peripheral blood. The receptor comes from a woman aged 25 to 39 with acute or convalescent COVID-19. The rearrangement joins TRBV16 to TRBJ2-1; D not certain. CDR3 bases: TGTGCCAGCAGCCAATCGCGGCAGAATGAGCAGTTCTTC. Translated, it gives CASSQSRQNEQFF.